This T cell receptor (beta chain) emerged from a study of T cells in Graves' hyperthyroidism and ophthalmopathy. Graves' hyperthyroidism was deemed stable given no ophthalmopathy progression within 18 months. Patients were aged 18 to 65, had disease duration under 2 months, and had newly diagnosed hyperthyroidism. This sample holds PBMCs from roughly 10 ml fresh peripheral blood. Germline V CDR1 and CDR2: SGHTA, FQGTGA. V was trimmed by 5 bases and J by 7 bases, leaving 14 bases between them. The CDR3 is 13 amino acids. This clonotype has a count of ten or more. Researchers took RNA transcripts and amplified the TCR beta CDR3 regions from them. The primer set for the first-round RT-PCR of the TCR CDR3 was HTBI. TCRdb reprocessed the multiplex PCR reads via MiXCR and lists one record per CDR3 protein. The table includes more than 500,000 distinct CDR3 sequences, about 16% detected once.

The sequenced sample was blood. The chain carries TRBV7-3 and TRBJ1-2, with D hard to call. This TCR was recovered from a woman in her 30s with Graves' hyperthyroidism. The DNA for the CDR3 is TGTGCCAGCAGCCCGGACGAAGGTCGTGGCTACACCTTC. Translated, it gives CASSPDEGRGYTF.